A single sample gave rise to the 24 T cell receptor beta chains below, sequenced in a study of molecular identifiers for immune sequencing clone quantification. Via MiXCR, TCRdb re-called the PCR reads, giving one row per CDR3 protein. The sample includes about 40,000 distinct CDR3 sequences, 24% of them seen just once. Sequencing used naive CD8+ T cells from blood, with Jurkat cell RNA spiked in. Subset in this sample: FACS-sorted CD8+CD4-CCR7+CD45RA+ naive T cells. The source of these receptors is a human donor in good health. Some libraries in this study had Jurkat cell RNA spiked in.

This clonotype was recorded at least ten times. This chain joins TRBV7-2 and TRBJ1-4, with D tentatively TRBD1 (5 bases). This CDR3 comprises 13 residues. The V gene's germline CDR1 is SGHTA and CDR2 FQGNSA. Trimming left V 2 bases short and J 12 bases short, with 13 bases between. CDR3 bases: TGTGCCAGCAGCTTACAGGCAGGGCCCGAACTGTTTTTT. Protein product: CASSLQAGPELFF.

There are a few counts of this clonotype. CDR3 sequence: CASSPATGELFF. DNA of the CDR3: TGTGCCAGCAGTCCGGCTACCGGGGAGCTGTTTTTT. The chain has TRBV6-6 and TRBJ2-2; no firm D call. V was trimmed by 5 bases and J by 5 bases, leaving 6 bases between them. The CDR3 is 12 residues long. Per the germline V gene, CDR1 is MNHNY and CDR2 is SVGAGI (reference sequence).

There are a few counts of this clonotype. The chain links TRBV12-3 or TRBV12-4 to TRBJ1-1; D gene ambiguous. CDR3 length: 14 residues. Trimming removed 2 bases at V and 4 bases at J, with 11 bases between. The CDR3 protein is CASSLTERPTEAFF. CDR3 bases: TGTGCCAGCAGTTTAACCGAGCGGCCCACTGAAGCTTTCTTT.

About this clonotype: It may be a read error: a sequence one base away is much more abundant. The chain is built from TRBV28 and TRBJ1-1; the D is unclear. In germline, CDR1 is MDHEN, CDR2 SYDVKM. The CDR3 sequence is 16 residues long. The CDR3 DNA reads as TGTGCCAGCAGACCAACGGAGACCAACCCCCCCACTGAAGCTCTCTTT. This gives the protein CASRPTETNPPTEALF.

Details on this clonotype: Given a much more abundant clone one base away, this may be a read error. The chain has TRBV7-9 and TRBJ2-5, with TRBD1 matching over 10 bases. The CDR3 runs to 17 residues. Germline CDR1 and CDR2: SEHNR and FQNEAQ (reference sequence). The CDR3 sequence: CASSLVGGQGYQATQYF. The CDR3 nucleotides read TGTGCCAGCAGCTTAGTGGGGGGACAGGGGTACCAAGCGACCCAGTACTTC.

This clonotype was counted between two and nine times. This chain joins TRBV7-6 and TRBJ1-1, with D possibly being TRBD1 (6 bases). This CDR3 is built from 15 residues. The V end was cut by 5 bases, the J end by 0 bases, with 13 bases between. The germline V gene encodes CDR1 SGHVS and CDR2 FNYEAQ. The CDR3 loop reads CASSTSQGMNTEAFF. As DNA, the CDR3 is TGTGCCAGCAGCACCTCACAGGGCATGAACACTGAAGCTTTCTTT.

This clonotype was recorded at least ten times. J is TRBJ2-5 and V is TRBV20-1, with D perhaps TRBD1 or TRBD2 (5 bases each). Trimming pared 5 bases from V and 0 bases from J, leaving 10 bases between. CDR3 length: 13 residues. Germline lookup yields CDR1 DFQATT and CDR2 SNEGSKA (reference sequence). The DNA of the CDR3 is TGCAGTGCTGGGACCAGTGACCAAGAGACCCAGTACTTC. As protein: CSAGTSDQETQYF.

A remark on this clonotype: A much larger clone lies a single base off, so this may be a read error. The chain recombines TRBV27 with TRBJ2-3; 7 bases fit TRBD1. CDR1 is MNHEY, CDR2 SMNVEV, per germline (reference sequence). The V segment lost 8 bases and the J segment 10 bases; nucleotides outside the gene matches: 9. CDR3 length equals 12 residues. In DNA form, the CDR3 reads TGTGCCAGCGGAGATGGACAGGCCGCGCAGTATTTT. It translates to CASGDGQAAQYF.

There are a few counts of this clonotype. Possible read error: a much larger clone is one base away. This sequence joins TRBV6-2 or TRBV6-3 and TRBJ1-1; TRBD1 aligns across 7 bases. The CDR3 spans 13 residues. V dropped 5 bases and J dropped 7; count of bases not matched to a gene: 7. The germline CDR1 and CDR2 sequences are MNHEY and SVGEGT. The CDR3 DNA reads as TGTGCCAGCAGTACAATGGGACAGAATGAAGCTTTCTTT. It encodes CASSTMGQNEAFF.

This clonotype was found a few times. With a much larger clone just one base away, this may be a read error. The chain has TRBV2 and TRBJ2-3; 11 bases are shared with TRBD1. With 6 bases clipped from V and 4 bases from J, the junction kept 12 bases outside the gene matches. The germline CDR1 and CDR2 sequences are SNHLY and FYNNEI. CDR3 size: 17 residues. CDR3 residues: CASSELRTGGLADTQYF. In nucleotides, the CDR3 is TGTGCCAGCAGCGAATTGCGGACAGGGGGCTTGGCAGATACGCAGTATTTT.

The sample holds a few counts of this clonotype. A much larger clone is a single base away; this may be a read error. The chain has TRBV23-1 and TRBJ2-7; D is undetermined. TRBV23-1 is recorded as an ORF, its role being uncertain. The CDR3 consists of 13 residues. DNA of the CDR3: TGCGCCGGCAGTCCTGTGCGAAATCCAGAGCAGTACTTC. Its protein is CAGSPVRNPEQYF.

This clonotype was seen only a few times. V and J are TRBV30 and TRBJ2-1, with D tentatively TRBD2 (5 bases). This CDR3 has 11 residues. Germline V CDR1 and CDR2: GTSNPN, SVGIG (reference sequence). The germline V and J ends were trimmed by 2 bases and 9 bases, with 8 bases remaining between them. The CDR3 nucleotides read TGTGCCTGGAGTATTGAGGGTGAGCAGTTCTTC. This codes for CAWSIEGEQFF.

This clonotype appeared a few times. A single base separates this from a much larger clone, so it may be a read error. The chain carries TRBV25-1 and TRBJ2-5; D not certain. Germline lookup yields CDR1 MGHDK and CDR2 SYGVNS. This CDR3 contains 13 residues. CDR3 in amino acids: CVSTGWGQETQYF. DNA of the CDR3: TGTGTCAGCACCGGTTGGGGCCAAGAGACCCAGTACTTC. The full variable domain, its missing parts supplied by reference TRBV25-1 and TRBJ2-5, is EADIYQTPRYLVIGTGKKITLECSQTMGHDKMYWYQQDPGMELHLIHYSYGVNSTEKGDLSSESTVSRIRTEHFPLTLESARPSHTSQYLCVSTGWGQETQYFGPGTRLLVL.

On this clonotype itself: This could be a read error, since a much larger clone is one nucleotide away. V gene TRBV27 combines with J gene TRBJ1-3; D gene ambiguous. The CDR3 contains 14 residues. Per the germline V gene, CDR1 is MNHEY and CDR2 is SMNVEV (reference sequence). In nucleotides, the CDR3 is TGTGCCAGCAGTTTATCTGGCTCTGGAAACACCAGATATTTT. Translating gives CASSLSGSGNTRYF.

This clonotype was picked up a small number of times. V usage is TRBV19 and J usage is TRBJ1-2; maybe TRBD1 (6 bases). CDR1 is LNHDA and CDR2 is SQIVND in the germline V gene (reference sequence). The CDR3 is 13 amino acids. Trimming took 5 bases from V and 6 from J, leaving 13 bases between them. DNA for the CDR3: TGTGCCAGTAGTTACTTGGGGGGCGATGGCTACACCTTC. Translating gives CASSYLGGDGYTF.

On this clonotype itself: This clone may be a read error of a much larger clone one base away. No conserved phenylalanine or tryptophan is present at the end of the CDR3, so a read error is the likely explanation. The chain is built from TRBV28 and TRBJ2-3; 13 bases line up with TRBD2. This CDR3 comprises 16 residues. With 4 bases clipped from V and 0 bases from J, the junction kept 1 base outside the gene matches. CDR1 and CDR2 (germline): MDHEN, SYDVKM. CDR3 nucleotides: TGTGCCAGCAGTTCGGGACTAGCGGGAAGCACAGATACGCAGTATCTT. This translates into CASSSGLAGSTDTQYL.

This clonotype was counted ten times or more. CDR3 sequence (DNA): TGTGCCAGCAGCCCGACAGGGGACACAGATACGCAGTATTTT. Translation gives CASSPTGDTDTQYF. The chain carries TRBV5-4 and TRBJ2-3, with 8 bases matching TRBD1. The CDR3 runs 14 residues. Germline V CDR1 and CDR2: SGHNT, YYREEE (reference sequence). The ends lost 4 bases at V and 2 bases at J; junction bases unmatched: 3.

This clonotype has ten or more counts. V usage is TRBV5-8 and J usage is TRBJ2-2; D is unclear. V dropped 0 bases and J dropped 6 bases, with 6 bases sitting between them. The CDR3 length is 13 residues. In germline, CDR1 is SGHTS, CDR2 YDEGEE. The CDR3 loop is CASSLGAAGELFF. The CDR3 bases are TGTGCCAGCAGCTTGGGTGCGGCCGGGGAGCTGTTTTTT.

This clonotype was counted ten times or more. The CDR3 protein is CASSIDVGQPQHF. CDR3 in DNA: TGTGCCAGTAGTATAGATGTGGGCCAGCCCCAGCATTTT. The chain couples TRBV19 to TRBJ1-5; D ambiguous. The CDR3 sequence is 13 residues long. V lost 0 bases, J lost 7 bases, and 7 bases lay in between. Germline CDR1 and CDR2: LNHDA and SQIVND (reference sequence).

This clonotype was counted a few times. Since a much larger clone is just one base distant, this may be a read error. In nucleotides, the CDR3 is TGTGCCAGCCGCTTAGTGCCAGGGGCTAACGCAGATACGCAGTATTTT. Its translation: CASRLVPGANADTQYF. V is TRBV11-2 and J is TRBJ2-3; D might be TRBD1 (6 bases). CDR1 and CDR2 (germline): SGHAT, FQNNGV. The CDR3 spans 16 residues.

This clonotype was seen repeatedly, ten times or more. The V call is TRBV7-9, the J call TRBJ2-7; D is undetermined. This CDR3 has 14 amino acids. V shed 4 bases and J shed 6 bases, with 16 bases lying between them. Germline CDR1 reads SEHNR; CDR2 reads FQNEAQ (reference sequence). DNA of the CDR3: TGTGCCAGCAGCTCGGACGTTTCGGCGCTCGAGCAGTACTTC. Translation gives CASSSDVSALEQYF.

This clonotype turned up a few times. The chain uses TRBV6-5 and TRBJ2-7; D perhaps matches TRBD1 (7 bases). CDR3 length: 16 residues. V shed 0 bases and J shed 0 bases, with 12 bases lying between them. Germline V lookup: CDR1 MNHEY, CDR2 SVGAGI. CDR3 in amino acids: CASSYSAGGTSYEQYF. The CDR3 nucleotides are TGTGCCAGCAGTTACTCGGCAGGGGGGACCTCCTACGAGCAGTACTTC.

This clonotype was seen a handful of times. With a much larger clone just one base away, this may be a read error. V usage is TRBV20-1 and J usage is TRBJ1-5; no firm D call. The CDR3 sequence is 12 residues long. Germline V gene data show CDR1 as DFQATT and CDR2 as SNEGSKA (reference sequence). The DNA of the CDR3 is TGCAGTGTCCGCCTGAGCAGTCAGCCCCAGCATTTT. It translates to CSVRLSSQPQHF.

Notes on this clonotype: This may arise from a read error, as a much more abundant clone is one base away. V usage is TRBV9 and J usage is TRBJ2-2; 10 bases match TRBD2. Germline CDR1 is SGDLS and CDR2 is YYNGEE. The V gene end was trimmed by 6 bases and the J gene end by 6 bases; junction bases not matched to a gene: 11. The CDR3 length is 16 residues. CDR3 sequence (DNA): TGTGCCAGCATCGCTCTAGCGGGAGTTGACGCCGGGGAGCTGTTTTTT. Translated, it gives CASIALAGVDAGELFF.